This record covers a single T cell receptor beta chain. Its antigen is currently unknown. From the reads, TCRdb called clonotypes with MiXCR, one entry per CDR3 protein. The table includes some 800,000 distinct CDR3 sequences, about 33% detected once. The source of the sample is a study of T cell repertoires in cytomegalovirus infection. Study-wide findings and caveats: Accumulated public TCR beta family frequency recognized individuals carrying CMV together with the relevant HLA.

The CDR3 runs 15 residues. The germline V and J ends were trimmed by 5 bases and 10 bases, with 18 bases remaining between them. Germline V gene sequence: CDR1 MNHEY, CDR2 SVGAGI. This sample comprised cultured CD8+ T cells from PBMCs, obtained from culture after CMV antigen stimulation. This sequence joins TRBV6-5 and TRBJ1-6, with D possibly matching TRBD1 (5 bases). The receptor comes from a human donor in good health (CMV status not recorded). Some clones in this sample may be carry-over from other donors' samples. The CDR3 protein is CASSGTVLGGSPLHF. The CDR3 region has the DNA TGTGCCAGCAGTGGGACCGTTCTAGGAGGCTCACCCCTCCACTTT.